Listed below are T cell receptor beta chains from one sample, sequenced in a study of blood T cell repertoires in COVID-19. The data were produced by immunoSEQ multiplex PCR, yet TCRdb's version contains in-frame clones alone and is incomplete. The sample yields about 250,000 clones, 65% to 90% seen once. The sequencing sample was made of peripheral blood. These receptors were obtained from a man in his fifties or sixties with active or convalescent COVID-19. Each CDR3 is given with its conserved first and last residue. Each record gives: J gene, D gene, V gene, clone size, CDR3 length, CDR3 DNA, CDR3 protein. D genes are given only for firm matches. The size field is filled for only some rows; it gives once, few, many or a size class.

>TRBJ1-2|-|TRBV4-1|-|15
TGCGCCAGCAGCCAAAATCGGGACATTCGCTATGGCTACACCTTC
CASSQNRDIRYGYTF
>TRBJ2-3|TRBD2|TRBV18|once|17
TGTGCCAGCTCACCGCGGACTAGCCCTAGAGGGACAGATACGCAGTATTTT
CASSPRTSPRGTDTQYF
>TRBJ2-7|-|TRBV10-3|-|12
TGTGCCATAGGGGAAAAACCCTACGAGCAGTACTTC
CAIGEKPYEQYF
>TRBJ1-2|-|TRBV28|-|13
TGTGCCAGCACCGCAGGCCCACCCCGTGGCTACACCTTC
CASTAGPPRGYTF
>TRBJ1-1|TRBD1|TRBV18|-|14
TGTGCCAGCTCACAGACAGGGGGCAACACTGAAGCTTTCTTT
CASSQTGGNTEAFF
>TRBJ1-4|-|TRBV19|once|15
TGTGCCAGTAGTACAACAGGAAGAACTAATGAAAAACTGTTTTTT
CASSTTGRTNEKLFF
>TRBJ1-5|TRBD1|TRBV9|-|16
TGTGCCAGCAGCGTAGGAGGCGACAGGGAAAATCAGCCCCAGCATTTT
CASSVGGDRENQPQHF
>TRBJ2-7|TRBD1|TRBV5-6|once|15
TGTGCCAGCAGCGCAGGACAGGGCAGCCTCTACGAGCAGTACTTC
CASSAGQGSLYEQYF
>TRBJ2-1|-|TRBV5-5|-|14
TGTGCCAGCAGCTTGAGCGGGTCTGACAATGAGCAGTTCTTC
CASSLSGSDNEQFF
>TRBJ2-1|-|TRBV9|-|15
TGTGCCAGCAGCCCCGGAGCGGGTACCTACAATGAGCAGTTCTTC
CASSPGAGTYNEQFF
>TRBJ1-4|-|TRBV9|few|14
TGTGCCAGCAGCGTAGACGTGACAGCCGAAAAACTGTTTTTT
CASSVDVTAEKLFF
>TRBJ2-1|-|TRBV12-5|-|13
TGTGCTAGTGGTTTGGCACTAAGTTATGAGCAGTTCTTC
CASGLALSYEQFF
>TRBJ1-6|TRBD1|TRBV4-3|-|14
TGCGCCAGCAGCCCGACAGGGGACGATTCACCCCTCCACTTT
CASSPTGDDSPLHF
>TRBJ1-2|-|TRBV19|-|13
TGTGCCAGTAGTAGCAGGGTGGCCTATGGCTACACCTTC
CASSSRVAYGYTF
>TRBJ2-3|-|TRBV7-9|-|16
TGTGCCAGCAGCCCCCCGGTTGGGCTGAGCACAGATACGCAGTATTTT
CASSPPVGLSTDTQYF
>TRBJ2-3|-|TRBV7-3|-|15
TGTGCCAGCAGCCCCAGCGGTCTCAGCACAGATACGCAGTATTTT
CASSPSGLSTDTQYF
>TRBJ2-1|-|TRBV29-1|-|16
TGCAGCGTTGATCCTGTCACGGGGAGCTCCTACAATGAGCAGTTCTTC
CSVDPVTGSSYNEQFF
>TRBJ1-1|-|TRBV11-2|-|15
TGTGCCAGCAGCTTAACCTCACAGGTAGGCACTGAAGCTTTCTTT
CASSLTSQVGTEAFF
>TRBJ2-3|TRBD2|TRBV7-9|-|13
TGTGCCAGCATCGACGGGAGGGATGATACGCAGTATTTT
CASIDGRDDTQYF
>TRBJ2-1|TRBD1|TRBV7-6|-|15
TGTGCCAGCAGCGCCCGGGACAGGGGCCCAAATGAGCAGTTCTTC
CASSARDRGPNEQFF
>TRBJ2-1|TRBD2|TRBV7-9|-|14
TGTGCCAGCAGCTTGACTAGCAAGGTGGCTGAGCAGTTCTTC
CASSLTSKVAEQFF
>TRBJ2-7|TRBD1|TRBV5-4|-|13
TGTGCCAGCAGCTTGCGACAGGGTCACGAGCAGTACTTC
CASSLRQGHEQYF
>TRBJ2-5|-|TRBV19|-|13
TGTGCCAGTAGTATGAGGGTTGACGAGACCCAGTACTTC
CASSMRVDETQYF
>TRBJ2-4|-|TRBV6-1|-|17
TGTGCCAGCAGTGAAGCGGGGGCAATCCTAGCCAAAAACATTCAGTACTTC
CASSEAGAILAKNIQYF
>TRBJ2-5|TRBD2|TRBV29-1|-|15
TGCAGCGTTGTCCTCCCTAGCGGGAGTATGGAGACCCAGTACTTC
CSVVLPSGSMETQYF
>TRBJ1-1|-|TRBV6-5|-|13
TGTGCCAGCAGCCATGGAGGAGGGAATGAAGCTTTCTTT
CASSHGGGNEAFF
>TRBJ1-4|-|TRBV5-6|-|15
TGTGCCAGCAGCCCCCGAGGAGGTAGTGGAGGAAAACTGTTTTTT
CASSPRGGSGGKLFF
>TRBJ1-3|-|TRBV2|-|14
TGTGCCAGCAGCTCTCCAGGGCCGGGAAACACCATATATTTT
CASSSPGPGNTIYF
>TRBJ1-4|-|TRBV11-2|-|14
TGTGCCAGCAGCCCGATTGGGCTGGGTGAAAAACTGTTTTTT
CASSPIGLGEKLFF
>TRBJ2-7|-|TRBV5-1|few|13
TGCGCCAGCAGATTAGAGGGCCTGGGCGAGCAGTACTTC
CASRLEGLGEQYF
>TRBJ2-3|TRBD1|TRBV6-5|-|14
TGTGCCAGTAGGACAGGGATTATTACAGATACGCAGTATTTT
CASRTGIITDTQYF
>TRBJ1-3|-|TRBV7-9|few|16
TGTGCCAGCAGCTTAGCCCAAGGACAGAGAGGAAACACCATATATTTT
CASSLAQGQRGNTIYF
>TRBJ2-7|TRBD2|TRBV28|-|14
TGTGCCAGCAGTTTTTCTAGCGGTTCCTACGAGCAGTACTTC
CASSFSSGSYEQYF
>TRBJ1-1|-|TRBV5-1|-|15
TGCGCCAGCAGCTTCAGCCCGGAGTGGAACACTGAAGCTTTCTTT
CASSFSPEWNTEAFF
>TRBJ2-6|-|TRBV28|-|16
TGTGCCAGCAGTTTAGTATCGGGAGCTGGGGCCAACGTCCTGACTTTC
CASSLVSGAGANVLTF
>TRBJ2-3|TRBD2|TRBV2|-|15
TGTGCCAACAGAGGGGTCGGACTAGCGGCCTCTACGCAGTATTTT
CANRGVGLAASTQYF
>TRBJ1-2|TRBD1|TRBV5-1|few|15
TGCGCCAGCAGCCAAGGGACAGACGAGACCTATGGCTACACCTTC
CASSQGTDETYGYTF
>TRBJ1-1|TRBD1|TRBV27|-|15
TGTGCCAGCAGTTTATGGGGACAGGGGGGAACTGAAGCTTTCTTT
CASSLWGQGGTEAFF
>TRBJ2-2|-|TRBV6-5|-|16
TGTGCCAGCAGTTCCCCTCCTTCGGTGGACACCGGGGAGCTGTTTTTT
CASSSPPSVDTGELFF
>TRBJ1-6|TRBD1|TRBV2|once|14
TGTGCCAGCAGCCAAGACAGGGTCAATTCACCCCTCCACTTT
CASSQDRVNSPLHF
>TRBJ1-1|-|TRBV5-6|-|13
TGTGCCAGCAGCCTCCAGAGGCTCACTGAAGCTTTCTTT
CASSLQRLTEAFF
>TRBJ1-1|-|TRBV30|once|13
TGTGCCTGGAGTGTACGGTTTAACACTGAAGCTTTCTTT
CAWSVRFNTEAFF
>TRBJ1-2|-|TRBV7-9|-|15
TGTGCCAGCAGCCCTGACGCGGGTCGGGGCTATGGCTACACCTTC
CASSPDAGRGYGYTF
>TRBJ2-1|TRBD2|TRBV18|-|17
TGTGCCAGCTCACCACTAGCGGGAGGGCTCGCCTACAATGAGCAGTTCTTC
CASSPLAGGLAYNEQFF
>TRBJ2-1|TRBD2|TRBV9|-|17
TGTGCCAGCAGCGTAGAGGGACTAGCGGGAGTTGGCAATGAGCAGTTCTTC
CASSVEGLAGVGNEQFF